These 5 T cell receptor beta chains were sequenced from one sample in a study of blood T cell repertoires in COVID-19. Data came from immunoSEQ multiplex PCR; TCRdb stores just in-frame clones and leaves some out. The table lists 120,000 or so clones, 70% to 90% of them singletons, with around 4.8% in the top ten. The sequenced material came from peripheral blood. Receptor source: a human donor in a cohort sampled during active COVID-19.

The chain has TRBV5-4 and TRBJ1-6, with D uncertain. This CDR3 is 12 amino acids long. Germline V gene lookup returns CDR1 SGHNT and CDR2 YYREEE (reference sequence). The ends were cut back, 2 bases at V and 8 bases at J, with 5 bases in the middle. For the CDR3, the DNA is TGTGCCAGCAGCTTCCCAGATTCACCCCTCCACTTT. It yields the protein CASSFPDSPLHF.

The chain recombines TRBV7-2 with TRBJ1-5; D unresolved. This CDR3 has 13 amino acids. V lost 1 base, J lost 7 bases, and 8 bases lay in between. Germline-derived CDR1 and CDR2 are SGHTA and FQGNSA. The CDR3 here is CASSLEREQPQHF. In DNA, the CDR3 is TGTGCCAGCAGCTTAGAACGCGAGCAGCCCCAGCATTTT.

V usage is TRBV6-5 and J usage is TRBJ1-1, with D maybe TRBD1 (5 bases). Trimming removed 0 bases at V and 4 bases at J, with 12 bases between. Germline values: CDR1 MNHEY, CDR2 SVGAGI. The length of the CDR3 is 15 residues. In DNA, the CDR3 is TGTGCCAGCAGTTACTCAGGGGTATGGGGCACTGAAGCTTTCTTT. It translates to CASSYSGVWGTEAFF.

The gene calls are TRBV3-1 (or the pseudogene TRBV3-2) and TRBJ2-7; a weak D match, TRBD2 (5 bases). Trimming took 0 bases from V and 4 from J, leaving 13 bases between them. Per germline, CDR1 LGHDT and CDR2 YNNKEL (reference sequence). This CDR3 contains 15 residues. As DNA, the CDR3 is TGTGCCAGCAGCCAAGACGAGGGCCCTTTTTACGAGCAGTACTTC. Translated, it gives CASSQDEGPFYEQYF.

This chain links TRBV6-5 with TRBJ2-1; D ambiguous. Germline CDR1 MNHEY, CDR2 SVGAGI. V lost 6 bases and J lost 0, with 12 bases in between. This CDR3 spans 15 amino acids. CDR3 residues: CASSRIAYSYNEQFF. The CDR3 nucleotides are TGTGCCAGCAGCCGAATCGCGTACTCCTACAATGAGCAGTTCTTC.